The 25 T cell receptor beta chains in this list originate from one sample, sequenced in a study of glioma-infiltrating T cells after dendritic cell vaccination listed by TCRdb under 2016. The time point label for this specimen denotes: after dendritic cell vaccination, including at tumor progression/relapse. The library relied on the immunoSEQ multiplex PCR assay. TCRdb obtained this table from immuneACCESS and retained in-frame rearrangements with V and J assigned. These tables miss some clones; where compared with another copy, unresolved V genes account for less than half of the shortfall, and the remainder is unexplained. The sample yields more than 95,000 clones; almost 90% were counted once. The biggest ten clones account for approximately 2.7% of the sample. The sequenced sample was blood, obtained after dendritic cell vaccination. The receptors shown here come from a human donor with glioblastoma.

The rearrangement links TRBV5-1 to TRBJ2-3; maybe TRBD1 (6 bases). Germline CDR1 reads SGHRS; CDR2 reads YFSETQ. The CDR3 runs to 14 residues. Trimming removed 4 bases from V and 0 bases from J, with 9 bases in between. CDR3 sequence (DNA): TGCGCCAGCAGCATCCAGGGGAGCACAGATACGCAGTATTTT. As protein: CASSIQGSTDTQYF.

This CDR3 reads CASSLRSDSSYEQYF. In DNA, the CDR3 is TGTGCCAGCAGCTTAAGGTCAGATTCTAGCTACGAGCAGTACTTC. The rearrangement uses TRBV7-2 and TRBJ2-7; D not resolved. Germline lookup yields CDR1 SGHTA and CDR2 FQGNSA. The CDR3 extends over 15 amino acids. V shed 2 bases and J shed 3 bases, with 14 bases lying between them. Complete variable domain (other parts from reference TRBV7-2 and TRBJ2-7): GAGVSQSPSNKVTEKGKDVELRCDPISGHTALYWYRQSLGQGLEFLIYFQGNSAPDKSGLPSDRFSAERTGGSVSTLTIQRTQQEDSAVYLCASSLRSDSSYEQYFGPGTRLTVT.

This chain uses TRBV2 with TRBJ2-1; unclear D gene. V lost 7 bases and J lost 8, with 6 bases in between. Germline V CDR1 and CDR2: SNHLY, FYNNEI. The CDR3 is 10 amino acids. The CDR3 bases are TGTGCCAGCAAAAGCCATGAGCAGTTCTTC. Residues: CASKSHEQFF.

The chain is built from TRBV19 and TRBJ1-2; 7 nucleotides align to TRBD1. V lost 5 bases, J lost 0 bases, and 9 bases stayed unmatched. CDR3 length equals 16 residues. Germline V gives CDR1 LNHDA, CDR2 SQIVND (reference sequence). The CDR3 region has the DNA TGTGCCAGTAGTGTCCTGACAGGGAAAGCTAACTATGGCTACACCTTC. It translates to CASSVLTGKANYGYTF.

The chain uses TRBV5-1 and TRBJ1-1; 9 bases align to TRBD1. Losses at the gene ends were 4 bases for V and 7 bases for J; bases not matched to a gene: 2. CDR1 is SGHRS, CDR2 YFSETQ, per germline. The CDR3 runs 12 residues. This chain's CDR3 is CASSQDRGEAFF. The CDR3 DNA reads TGCGCCAGCAGCCAGGACAGGGGTGAAGCTTTCTTT.

V is TRBV7-9 and J is TRBJ2-3; D ambiguous. Trimming took off 2 bases at V and 1 base at J, with 7 bases between the two ends. The CDR3 is 14 residues long. The germline CDR1 and CDR2 sequences are SEHNR and FQNEAQ (reference sequence). CDR3 coding DNA: TGTGCCAGCAGCTTATCTACCCGCACAGATACGCAGTATTTT. Protein product: CASSLSTRTDTQYF.

V is TRBV9 and J is TRBJ1-2, with D possibly matching TRBD1 (6 bases). V dropped 6 bases and J dropped 4 bases, with 16 bases sitting between them. CDR3 length: 14 amino acids. Germline CDR1 is SGDLS and CDR2 is YYNGEE. Here the CDR3 reads CASNPGQTFYGYTF. DNA for the CDR3: TGTGCCAGCAACCCAGGACAGACCTTCTATGGCTACACCTTC.

V gene TRBV5-8 combines with J gene TRBJ1-5, with unresolved D. Germline V gene data show CDR1 as SGHTS and CDR2 as YDEGEE. The CDR3 extends over 13 amino acids. The ends were cut back, 0 bases at V and 5 bases at J, with 6 bases in the middle. The DNA for the CDR3 is TGTGCCAGCAGCTTGGGGCCCTATCAGCCCCAGCATTTT. Its protein product is CASSLGPYQPQHF.

The chain combines TRBV6-1 with TRBJ2-3, with 10 bases that match TRBD2. CDR1 MNHNS and CDR2 SASEGT come from the germline V gene. V gave up 4 bases and J gave up 2 bases; unmatched junction bases: 6. The CDR3 length is 16 residues. The DNA of the CDR3 is TGTGCCAGCAGTGCAGGACTAGCGGCTTCCACAGATACGCAGTATTTT. Translated: CASSAGLAASTDTQYF.

The CDR3 protein is CASSYKQASPEAFF. CDR3 bases: TGTGCCAGCAGTTACAAACAGGCCAGCCCTGAAGCTTTCTTT. The genes are TRBV6-5 and TRBJ1-1, with TRBD1 as a possible D gene (5 bases). Germline loops: CDR1 MNHEY, CDR2 SVGAGI. The CDR3 length is 14 residues. Trimming cost V 2 bases and J 6 bases, with 13 bases left between them.

This clone has a handful of counts. CDR3 residues: CASSLFGTGGNEKLFF. The CDR3, as DNA: TGCGCCAGCAGCTTATTCGGGACAGGGGGTAATGAAAAACTGTTTTTT. V is TRBV5-1 and J is TRBJ1-4, with TRBD1 matching 11 bases. Germline CDR1 SGHRS, CDR2 YFSETQ. V was pared by 2 bases and J by 4 bases, with 4 bases of the junction left unmatched. The CDR3 consists of 16 residues.

The chain links TRBV9 to TRBJ2-5; TRBD2 agrees at 7 bases. Gene TRBJ2-7 matches the end of the DNA better, so the J call may be wrong. Germline V CDR1 and CDR2: SGDLS, YYNGEE. The CDR3 spans 16 residues. CDR3 region: CASSVGLGGGRNEQYF. In nucleotides, the CDR3 is TGTGCCAGCAGCGTAGGATTGGGGGGAGGGAGAAACGAGCAGTACTTC.

The V call is TRBV11-3, the J call TRBJ1-6; TRBD1 is a possible D gene (5 bases). The germline CDR1 and CDR2 sequences are SGHNT and YENEEA. Trimming cost V 9 bases and J 6 bases, with 15 bases left between them. The CDR3 runs 14 residues. CDR3 DNA: TGTGCCAGTCATACCGGACATCCTAATTCACCCCTCCACTTT. It is translated as CASHTGHPNSPLHF.

The chain recombines TRBV9 with TRBJ1-6; D is undetermined. CDR1 is SGDLS, CDR2 YYNGEE, per germline. V lost 4 bases and J 7 bases, leaving 15 bases between the germline ends. This CDR3 is 15 amino acids long. Here the CDR3 DNA reads TGTGCCAGCAGCCCGGTAGCAGGAGGCAATTCACCCCTCCACTTT. As protein: CASSPVAGGNSPLHF.

V and J are TRBV9 and TRBJ1-4, with 10 bases that match TRBD1. J was trimmed by 7 bases and V by 4 bases; bases with no gene match: 7. CDR3 size: 15 residues. CDR1 SGDLS and CDR2 YYNGEE come from the germline V gene. The CDR3 DNA is TGTGCCAGCAGCATCGGGACAGGGGTTGGTGAAAAACTGTTTTTT. Amino acid sequence: CASSIGTGVGEKLFF.

The V call is TRBV9, the J call TRBJ2-5; a weak D match, TRBD1 (6 bases). The germline CDR1 and CDR2 sequences are SGDLS and YYNGEE. V shed 3 bases and J shed 1 base, with 7 bases lying between them. The CDR3 covers 13 residues. In DNA form, the CDR3 reads TGTGCCAGCAGCGAAGGGGGCCAAGAGACCCAGTACTTC. Protein product: CASSEGGQETQYF. Variable domain in full (rest from reference TRBV9 and TRBJ2-5): DSGVTQTPKHLITATGQRVTLRCSPRSGDLSVYWYQQSLDQGLQFLIQYYNGEERAKGNILERFSAQQFPDLHSELNLSSLELGDSALYFCASSEGGQETQYFGPGTRLLVL.

This chain joins TRBV7-9 and TRBJ2-2, with 7 bases aligning to TRBD1. CDR1 SEHNR and CDR2 FQNEAQ come from the germline V gene (reference sequence). Trimming at V came to 2 bases and at J to 4 bases, leaving 4 bases not matched to a gene. CDR3 length equals 15 residues. In DNA form, the CDR3 reads TGTGCCAGCAGCTTAACAGGGGACAGCACCGGGGAGCTGTTTTTT. Translating it yields CASSLTGDSTGELFF.

A single count supports this clone. The chain recombines TRBV10-3 with TRBJ1-4; 7 nucleotides match TRBD1. CDR3 size: 15 residues. The germline gives CDR1 ENHRY, CDR2 SYGVKD. The V and J ends lost 0 bases and 7 bases, in that order; junction bases with no gene match: 5. CDR3 nucleotides: TGTGCCATCAGTGAGTCGACAGGGAGTGGTGAAAAACTGTTTTTT. This gives the protein CAISESTGSGEKLFF.

The chain uses TRBV5-1 and TRBJ1-3; D is undetermined. The ends were cut back, 3 bases at V and 2 bases at J, with 12 bases in the middle. This CDR3 has 15 amino acids. Germline V CDR1 and CDR2: SGHRS, YFSETQ. CDR3 DNA: TGCGCCAGCAGCTCGGAAGGAGTAGCTGGAAACACCATATATTTT. It is translated as CASSSEGVAGNTIYF.

The V call is TRBV2, the J call TRBJ1-2, with D perhaps TRBD1 (5 bases). The CDR3 loop spans 13 amino acids. From germline, CDR1 is SNHLY and CDR2 FYNNEI. V lost 1 base and J 5 bases, leaving 8 bases between the germline ends. The CDR3 reads CASSEGQSYGYTF. The CDR3 bases are TGTGCCAGCAGTGAAGGACAGTCATATGGCTACACCTTC.

V gene TRBV9 combines with J gene TRBJ1-1; D is unclear. Germline-derived CDR1 and CDR2 are SGDLS and YYNGEE. This CDR3 spans 14 amino acids. Deletions cut 4 bases from V and 2 bases from J, with 12 bases between. The DNA for the CDR3 is TGTGCCAGCAGCTTAAGTACAGTTAACACTGAAGCTTTCTTT. Residues: CASSLSTVNTEAFF.

This clone was detected once. This chain links TRBV2 with TRBJ1-5, with D possibly being TRBD1 (5 bases). V lost 0 bases, J lost 3 bases, and 18 bases lay in between. The CDR3 is 18 residues long. Germline V lookup: CDR1 SNHLY, CDR2 FYNNEI. CDR3 residues: CASSEAGGYFGNNQPQHF. The CDR3 region has the DNA TGTGCCAGCAGTGAAGCTGGGGGGTATTTCGGGAACAATCAGCCCCAGCATTTT.

V is TRBV4-1 and J is TRBJ1-2; no firm D call. Germline V gene lookup returns CDR1 MGHRA and CDR2 YSYEKL. Trimming stripped 1 base from V and 4 bases from J, with 10 bases between. The CDR3 extends over 14 amino acids. CDR3: CASSQVAGFYGYTF. CDR3 nucleotides: TGCGCCAGCAGCCAAGTTGCGGGGTTCTATGGCTACACCTTC.

The CDR3 sequence is CASSHGTGGNQPQHF. In DNA, the CDR3 is TGTGCCAGCAGCCACGGGACAGGGGGCAATCAGCCCCAGCATTTT. V gene TRBV5-6 combines with J gene TRBJ1-5; 10 bases map to TRBD1. V was clipped by 4 bases and J by 2 bases; unmatched bases: 3. The CDR3 has 15 residues. The germline CDR1 and CDR2 sequences are SGHDT and YYEEEE.

This rearrangement joins TRBV5-1 to TRBJ2-2, with 8 bases aligning to TRBD2. The V gene's germline CDR1 is SGHRS and CDR2 YFSETQ. V shed 0 bases, J shed 4 bases, and the junction held 5 bases outside the gene matches. The CDR3 totals 16 residues. CDR3: CASSLVISGGTGELFF. CDR3 sequence (DNA): TGCGCCAGCAGCTTGGTTATCAGCGGGGGCACCGGGGAGCTGTTTTTT.